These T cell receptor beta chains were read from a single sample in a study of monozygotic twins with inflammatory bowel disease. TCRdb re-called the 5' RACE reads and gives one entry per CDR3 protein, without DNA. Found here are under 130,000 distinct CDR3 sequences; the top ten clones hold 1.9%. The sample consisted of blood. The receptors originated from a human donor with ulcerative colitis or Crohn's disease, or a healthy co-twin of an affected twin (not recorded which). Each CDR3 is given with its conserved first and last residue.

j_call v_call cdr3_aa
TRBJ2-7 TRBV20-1 CSARDLTGGVNEQYF
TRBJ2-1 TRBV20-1 CSAQTSGGWGAEQFF
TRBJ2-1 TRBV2 CASTPSGFYNEQFF
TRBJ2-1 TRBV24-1 CATSDSPGTGIAGRRNEQFF
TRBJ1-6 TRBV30 CAWMGRSYNSPLHF
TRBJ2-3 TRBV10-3 CAITGSSGATQYF
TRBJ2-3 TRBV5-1 CASSFRTDTQYF
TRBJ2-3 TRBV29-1 CSVETSLRQYF
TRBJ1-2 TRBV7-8 CASSVGTVNGYTF
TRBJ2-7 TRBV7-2 CASSFSGGAPREQYF
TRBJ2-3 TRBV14 CASSQRLAGGRTDTQYF
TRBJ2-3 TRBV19 CASRSLGRSTDTQYF
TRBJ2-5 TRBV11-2 CASSPRESTLQETQYF
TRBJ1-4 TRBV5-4 CASSAWTGSYLLNEKLFF
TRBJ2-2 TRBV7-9 CASSPTGSNTGELFF
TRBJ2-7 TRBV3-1 CASSQDLGLALGQYF
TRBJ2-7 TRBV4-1 CASSQVQGLIGYEQYF
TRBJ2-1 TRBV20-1 CSADTQLAGAFNEQFF
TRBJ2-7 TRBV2 CASSGNRPSSYEQYF
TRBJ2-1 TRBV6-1 CASSGQGVGEQFF
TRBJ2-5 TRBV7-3 CASSTHFLETQYF
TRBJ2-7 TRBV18 CASSPAGGGRASNEQYF
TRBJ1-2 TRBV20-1 CSAPDRATYGYTF
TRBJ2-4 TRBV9 CASSASQRGRNIQYF
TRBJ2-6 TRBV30 CAWAGTGFGANVLTF
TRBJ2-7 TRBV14 CASSQVVGREQYF
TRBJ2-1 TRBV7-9 CASSLDRIGEQFF
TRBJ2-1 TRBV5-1 CASSPQGTSGGGSYNEQFF
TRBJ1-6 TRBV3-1 CASSLSDTRKGPLHF
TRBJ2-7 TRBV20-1 CSADRTGNYEQYF
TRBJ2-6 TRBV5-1 CASSLAVSGANVLTF
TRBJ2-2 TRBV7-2 CASSLAGAGVPGELFF
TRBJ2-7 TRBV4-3 CASSQRPGFNNEQYF
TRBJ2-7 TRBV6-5 CASSYRLAATYEQYF
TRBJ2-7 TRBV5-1 CASSPFDRGSNEQYF
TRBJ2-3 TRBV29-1 CSATEGDTQYF
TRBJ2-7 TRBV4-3 CASSQGTHSYEQYF
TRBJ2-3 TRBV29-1 CSVAGLAGLSTDTQYF
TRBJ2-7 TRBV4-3 CASSLETTLAGGPYEQYF
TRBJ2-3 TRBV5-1 CASSLGLILRTDTQYF
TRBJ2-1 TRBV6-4 CASSDGTGGFNEQFF
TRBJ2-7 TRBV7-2 CASSPRQYYEQYF
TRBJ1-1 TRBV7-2 CASTKNRGPNTEAFF
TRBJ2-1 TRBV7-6 CASSSQGTSGRREQFF
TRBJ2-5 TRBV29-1 CSVGYAQRQETQYF
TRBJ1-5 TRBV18 CASSLGQGGVGSQPQHF
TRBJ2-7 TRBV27 CASSLRAGQLSGGSSYEQYF
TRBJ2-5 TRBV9 CGSSVEPSGEETQYF
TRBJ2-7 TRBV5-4 CASSVGGLAAYEQYF
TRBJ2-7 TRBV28 CASSTDLKEQYF
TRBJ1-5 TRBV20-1 CSAYRAGSNQPQHF
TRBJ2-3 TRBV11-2 CASNFRPGPDTQYF
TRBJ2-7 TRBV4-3 CASSQGQGAAQYF
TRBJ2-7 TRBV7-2 CASSLASPYEQYF
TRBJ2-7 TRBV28 CASSLVAGQREQYF
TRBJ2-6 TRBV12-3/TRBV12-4 CASSRQGGRANVLTF
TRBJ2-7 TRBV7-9 CASSQYRESSYEQYF
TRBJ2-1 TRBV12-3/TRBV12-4 CASSLATGLSSYNEQFF
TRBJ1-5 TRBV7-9 CASSFGQGFTIAQHF